Here is one T cell receptor (beta chain) with its context. These data originate in a study of OX40 agonist ivuxolimab in advanced cancers. Profiling relied on immunoSEQ multiplex PCR, and the TCRdb table lists in-frame clones only, not all of them. This table has roughly 11,000 clones, approximately 86% appearing once. The germline CDR1 and CDR2 sequences are SGHVS and FNYEAQ. Trimming pared 1 base from V and 5 bases from J, leaving 17 bases between. CDR3 size: 16 residues. This sequence was found in an adult with an advanced solid tumor such as melanoma, head and neck, liver or kidney cancer. Sequenced material: CD4+ or CD8+ T cells sorted from blood, taken in a trial of the OX40 agonist ivuxolimab. The V call is TRBV7-6, the J call TRBJ1-2; maybe TRBD1 (5 bases). The CDR3 sequence is CASSLVGKGALYGYTF. The CDR3 DNA follows: TGTGCCAGCAGCTTAGTTGGCAAAGGGGCCCTATATGGCTACACCTTC.